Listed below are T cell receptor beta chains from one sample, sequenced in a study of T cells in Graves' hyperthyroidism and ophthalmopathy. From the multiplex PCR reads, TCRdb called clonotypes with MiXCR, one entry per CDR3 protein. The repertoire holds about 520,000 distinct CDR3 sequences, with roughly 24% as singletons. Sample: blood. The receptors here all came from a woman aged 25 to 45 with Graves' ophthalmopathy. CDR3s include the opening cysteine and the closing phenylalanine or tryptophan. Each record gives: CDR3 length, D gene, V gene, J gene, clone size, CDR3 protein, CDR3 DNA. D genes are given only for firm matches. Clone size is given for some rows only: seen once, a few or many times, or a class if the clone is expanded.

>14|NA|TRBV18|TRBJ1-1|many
CASSPDIGATEAFF
TGTGCCAGCTCACCAGACATAGGGGCCACTGAAGCTTTCTTT
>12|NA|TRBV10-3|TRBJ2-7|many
CAIGDGAYEQYF
TGTGCCATCGGGGACGGAGCCTACGAGCAGTACTTC
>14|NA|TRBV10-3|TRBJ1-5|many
CASKGPGEGQPQHF
TGTGCCTCCAAGGGTCCCGGGGAAGGTCAGCCCCAGCATTTT
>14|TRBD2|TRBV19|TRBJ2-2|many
CATTDSGAVGELFF
TGTGCCACCACCGATAGCGGGGCGGTGGGGGAGCTGTTTTTT
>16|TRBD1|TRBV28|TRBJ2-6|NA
CASSLGDSAGANVLTF
TGTGCCAGCAGTTTAGGGGACAGCGCTGGGGCCAACGTCCTGACTTTC
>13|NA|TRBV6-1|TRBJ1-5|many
CASSVRPVQPQHF
TGTGCCAGCAGTGTACGCCCAGTGCAGCCCCAGCATTTT
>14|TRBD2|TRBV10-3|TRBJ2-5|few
CAISESGGEETQYF
TGTGCCATCAGTGAGAGCGGGGGCGAAGAGACCCAGTACTTC
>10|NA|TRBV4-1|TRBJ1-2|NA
CASSQDKLFF
TGCGCCAGCAGCCAAGATAAGTTATTCTTC
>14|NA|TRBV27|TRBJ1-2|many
CATKRAGQNYGYTF
TGTGCCACCAAAAGGGCAGGGCAGAACTATGGCTACACCTTC
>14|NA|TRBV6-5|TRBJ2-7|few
CASSYLTGQGEQYF
TGTGCCAGCAGTTACTTGACTGGCCAGGGAGAGCAGTACTTC
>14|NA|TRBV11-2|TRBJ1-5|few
CASSLSMGGQPQHF
TGTGCCAGCAGCTTATCGATGGGAGGTCAGCCCCAGCATTTT
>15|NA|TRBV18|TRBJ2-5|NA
CASSDQGWSQETQYF
TGTGCCAGCTCAGATCAGGGTTGGTCCCAAGAGACCCAGTACTTC
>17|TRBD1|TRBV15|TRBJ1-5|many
CATSFWGQGSSNQPQHF
TGTGCCACCAGCTTTTGGGGACAGGGTAGTAGCAATCAGCCCCAGCATTTT
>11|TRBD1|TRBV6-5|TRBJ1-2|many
CAIQGDYGYTF
TGTGCCATACAGGGGGACTATGGCTACACCTTC
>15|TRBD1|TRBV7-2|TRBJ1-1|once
CASSDNRGRSLEAFF
TGTGCCAGCAGCGATAACAGGGGGCGAAGCCTCGAAGCTTTCTTT
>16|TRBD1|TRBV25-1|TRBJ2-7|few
CASSGTIGTDPYEQYF
TGTGCCAGCAGTGGAACAATAGGGACAGATCCCTACGAGCAGTACTTC
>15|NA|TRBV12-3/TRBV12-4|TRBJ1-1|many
CASLYSGLENTEAFF
TGTGCCAGCCTGTATTCAGGACTGGAGAACACTGAAGCTTTCTTT
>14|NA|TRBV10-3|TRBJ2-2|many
CAISDRGNTGELFF
TGTGCCATCAGTGACAGGGGTAACACCGGGGAGCTGTTTTTT
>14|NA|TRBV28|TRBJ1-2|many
CASSRFTGSIGYTF
TGTGCCAGCAGCCGATTTACAGGGAGTATCGGCTACACCTTC
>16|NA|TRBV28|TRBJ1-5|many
CASRTTGPYSNQPQHF
TGTGCCAGCAGAACCACGGGCCCTTATAGCAATCAGCCCCAGCATTTT
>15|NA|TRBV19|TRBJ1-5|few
CASSDGSRSNQPQHF
TGTGCCAGTAGTGACGGGTCTCGGAGCAATCAGCCCCAGCATTTT
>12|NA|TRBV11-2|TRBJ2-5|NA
CASSSVLETQYF
TGTGCCAGCAGCTCGGTCCTAGAGACCCAGTACTTC
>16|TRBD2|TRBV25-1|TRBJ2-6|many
CASSSPRGSGANVLTF
TGTGCCAGTAGTAGCCCGCGGGGGTCTGGGGCCAACGTCCTGACTTTC
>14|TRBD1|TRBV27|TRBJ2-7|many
CASSMSRDRGPQYF
TGTGCCAGCAGTATGTCCCGGGACAGGGGTCCCCAGTACTTC
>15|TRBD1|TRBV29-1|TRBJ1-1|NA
CSVEDRGTGTPEAFF
TGCAGCGTTGAAGATCGTGGGACAGGGACCCCTGAAGCTTTCTTT
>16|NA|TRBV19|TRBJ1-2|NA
CASRHLHRDSNYGYTF
TGTGCCAGTAGGCACCTACACAGGGACTCTAACTATGGCTACACCTTC
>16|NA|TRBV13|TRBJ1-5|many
CASSLNNRDSNQPQHF
TGTGCCAGCAGCTTAAATAATAGGGACAGCAATCAGCCCCAGCATTTT
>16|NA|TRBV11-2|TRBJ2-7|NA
CASSLGPPGTTYEQYF
TGTGCCAGCAGCTTAGGTCCCCCAGGGACGACCTACGAGCAGTACTTC
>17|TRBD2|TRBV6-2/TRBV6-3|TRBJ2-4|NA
CASSYLSGGRAKNIQYF
TGTGCCAGCAGTTACCTTAGCGGGGGGAGAGCCAAAAACATTCAGTACTTC
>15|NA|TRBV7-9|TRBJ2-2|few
CASSPPRGDTGELLF
TGTGCCAGCAGCCCCCCTCGGGGGGACACCGGGGAGCTGCTTTTT
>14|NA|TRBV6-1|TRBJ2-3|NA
CASSVSGIPDTQYF
TGTGCCAGCAGTGTTTCAGGGATCCCAGATACGCAGTATTTT
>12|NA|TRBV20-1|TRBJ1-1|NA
CSASWGGTEAFF
TGCAGTGCTAGTTGGGGGGGCACTGAAGCTTTCTTT
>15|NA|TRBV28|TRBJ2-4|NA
CASQNGGEAKNIQYF
TGTGCCAGCCAGAATGGCGGGGAAGCCAAAAACATTCAGTACTTC
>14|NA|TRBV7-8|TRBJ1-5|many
CASSLTRLNQPQHF
TGTGCCAGCAGCTTGACCCGCCTCAATCAGCCCCAGCATTTT
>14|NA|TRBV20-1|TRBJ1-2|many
CSVARLGASYGYTF
TGCAGTGTCGCTCGTCTGGGGGCGAGCTATGGCTACACCTTC
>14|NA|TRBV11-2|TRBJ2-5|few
CASGENWGSKTQYF
TGTGCCAGCGGGGAAAATTGGGGAAGCAAGACCCAGTACTTC
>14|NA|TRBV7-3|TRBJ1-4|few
CASSQAREGEKLFF
TGTGCCAGCAGCCAAGCGAGGGAGGGTGAAAAACTGTTTTTT
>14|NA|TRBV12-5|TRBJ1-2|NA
CASGLDREVYGYTF
TGTGCTAGTGGTTTGGACAGGGAAGTCTATGGCTACACCTTC